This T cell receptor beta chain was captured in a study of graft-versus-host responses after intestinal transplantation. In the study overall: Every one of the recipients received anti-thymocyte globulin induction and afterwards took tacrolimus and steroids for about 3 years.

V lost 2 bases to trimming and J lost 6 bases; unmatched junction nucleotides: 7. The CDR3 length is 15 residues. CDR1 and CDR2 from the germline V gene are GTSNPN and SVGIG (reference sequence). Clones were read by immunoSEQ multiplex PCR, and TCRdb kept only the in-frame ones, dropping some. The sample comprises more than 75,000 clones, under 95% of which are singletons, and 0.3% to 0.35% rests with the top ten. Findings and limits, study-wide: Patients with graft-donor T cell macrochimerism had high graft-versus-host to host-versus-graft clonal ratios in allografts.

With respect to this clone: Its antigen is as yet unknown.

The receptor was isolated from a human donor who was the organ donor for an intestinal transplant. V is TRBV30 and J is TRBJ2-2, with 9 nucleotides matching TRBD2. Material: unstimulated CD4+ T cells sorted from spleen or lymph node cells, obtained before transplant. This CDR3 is CAWSRGSGRAGELFF. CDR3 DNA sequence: TGTGCCTGGAGTAGGGGTAGCGGGAGAGCCGGGGAGCTGTTTTTT.